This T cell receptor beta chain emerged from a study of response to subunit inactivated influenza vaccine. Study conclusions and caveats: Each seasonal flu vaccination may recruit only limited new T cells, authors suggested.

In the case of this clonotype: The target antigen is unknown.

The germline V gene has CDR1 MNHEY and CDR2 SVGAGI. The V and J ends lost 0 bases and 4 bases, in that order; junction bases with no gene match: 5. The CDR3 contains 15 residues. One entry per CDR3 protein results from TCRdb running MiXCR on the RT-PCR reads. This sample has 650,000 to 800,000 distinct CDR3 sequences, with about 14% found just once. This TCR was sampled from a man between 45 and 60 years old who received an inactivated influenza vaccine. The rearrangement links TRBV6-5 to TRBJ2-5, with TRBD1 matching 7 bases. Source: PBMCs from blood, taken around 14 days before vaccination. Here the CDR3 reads CASSYSQGVLETQYF. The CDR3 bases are TGTGCCAGCAGTTACTCGCAGGGGGTATTAGAGACCCAGTACTTC.